Sequencing of this T cell receptor beta chain was carried out in a study of resident and recirculating memory T cells in vitiligo. With 5 bases removed from V and 1 base from J, the gap between germline ends came to 15 bases. In germline, CDR1 is SGHAT, CDR2 FQNNGV. The CDR3 runs to 16 residues. Data came from immunoSEQ multiplex PCR; TCRdb stores just in-frame clones and leaves some out. The table records around 70,000 clones, roughly nine tenths of them present only once. The rearrangement joins TRBV11-2 to TRBJ1-3, with no clear D. The sequencing input was blood. The origin of this receptor is a male donor with vitiligo. For the CDR3, the DNA is TGTGCCAGCAGCCTCACTAGGACCCAATCTGGAAACACCATATATTTT. It yields the protein CASSLTRTQSGNTIYF.